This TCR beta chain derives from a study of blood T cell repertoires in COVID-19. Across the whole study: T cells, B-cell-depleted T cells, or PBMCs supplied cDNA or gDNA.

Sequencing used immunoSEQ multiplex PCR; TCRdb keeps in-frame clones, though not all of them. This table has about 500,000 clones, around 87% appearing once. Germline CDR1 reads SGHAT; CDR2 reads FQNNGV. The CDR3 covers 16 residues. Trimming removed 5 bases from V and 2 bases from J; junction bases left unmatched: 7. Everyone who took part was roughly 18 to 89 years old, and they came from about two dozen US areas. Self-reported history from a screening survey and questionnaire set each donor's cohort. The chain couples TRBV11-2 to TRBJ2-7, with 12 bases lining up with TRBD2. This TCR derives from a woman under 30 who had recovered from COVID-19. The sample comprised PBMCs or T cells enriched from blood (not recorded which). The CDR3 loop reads CASSRTSGETAYEQYF. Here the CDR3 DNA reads TGTGCCAGCAGCCGGACTAGCGGGGAAACAGCCTACGAGCAGTACTTC.